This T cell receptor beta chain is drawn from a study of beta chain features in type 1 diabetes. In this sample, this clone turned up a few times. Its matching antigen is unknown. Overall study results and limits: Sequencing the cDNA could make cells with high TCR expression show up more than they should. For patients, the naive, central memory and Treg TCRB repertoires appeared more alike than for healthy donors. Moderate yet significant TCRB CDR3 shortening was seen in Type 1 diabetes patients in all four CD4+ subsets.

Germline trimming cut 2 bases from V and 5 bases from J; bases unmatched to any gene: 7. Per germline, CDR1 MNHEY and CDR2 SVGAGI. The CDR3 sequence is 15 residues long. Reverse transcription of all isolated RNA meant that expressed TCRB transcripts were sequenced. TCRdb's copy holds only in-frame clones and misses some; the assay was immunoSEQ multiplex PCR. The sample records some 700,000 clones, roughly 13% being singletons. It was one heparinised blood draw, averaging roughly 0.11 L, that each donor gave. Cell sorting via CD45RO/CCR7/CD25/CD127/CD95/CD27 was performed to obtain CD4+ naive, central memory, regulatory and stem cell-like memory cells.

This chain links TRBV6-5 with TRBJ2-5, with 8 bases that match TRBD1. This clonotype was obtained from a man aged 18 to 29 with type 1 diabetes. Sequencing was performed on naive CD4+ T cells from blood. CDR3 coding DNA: TGTGCCAGCAGTTACGGGACAGGCCCCGGGGAGACCCAGTACTTC. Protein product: CASSYGTGPGETQYF.